Listed here are 10 T cell receptor beta chains from one sample, sequenced in a study of T cells in Graves' hyperthyroidism and ophthalmopathy (dated by TCRdb to between 2019 and 2020). Library construction relied on multiplex PCR. TCRdb lists the instrument as Illumina HiSeq 2000. The TCR beta CDR3 regions were amplified from the RNA transcripts. The first round of RT-PCR for the TCR CDR3 was performed with the HTBI primer set and the Qiagen OneStep RT-PCR kit. TCRdb's own reprocessing of the public reads used fastp at Q25 and MiXCR and kept productive beta chains. Every distinct CDR3 protein forms one entry, paired with its most common genes and DNA. The sample profile shows roughly 740,000 distinct CDR3 sequences; roughly 15% of them were found once. 8.4% of the sample comes from the top ten. Sequencing was done on a sample of blood. All receptors come from a young man with Graves' hyperthyroidism.

This clonotype showed up many times. The chain's CDR3 is CASSEEGTGSNEQFF. The CDR3 DNA reads TGTGCCAGCAGTGAAGAAGGGACAGGGTCCAATGAGCAGTTCTTC. The rearrangement links TRBV2 to TRBJ2-1; 9 positions match TRBD1. Germline trimming cut 1 base from V and 6 bases from J; bases unmatched to any gene: 4. Per germline, CDR1 SNHLY and CDR2 FYNNEI. This CDR3 is built from 15 residues. Based on the CDR3 plus reference TRBV2 and TRBJ2-1, the full variable domain is EPEVTQTPSHQVTQMGQEVILRCVPISNHLYFYWYRQILGQKVEFLVSFYNNEISEKSEIFDDQFSVERPDGSNFTLKIRSTKLEDSAMYFCASSEEGTGSNEQFFGPGTRLTVL.

The CDR3 protein is CASSPEWGKGTMNTEAFF. In DNA form, the CDR3 reads TGTGCCAGCTCACCAGAGTGGGGTAAGGGAACCATGAACACTGAAGCTTTCTTT. The V gene is TRBV18, the J gene TRBJ1-1; D not resolved. The CDR3 has 18 amino acids. The V end lost 2 bases, the J end lost 0 bases, and 19 bases lay between the germline ends. Germline lookup yields CDR1 KGHSH and CDR2 LQKENI.

The chain joins TRBV12-3 or TRBV12-4 to TRBJ2-5; possibly TRBD2 for D (6 bases). CDR3 length: 15 residues. The ends were cut back, 5 bases at V and 2 bases at J, with 15 bases in the middle. The CDR3 DNA sequence: TGTGCCAGCAGTCCCGGGAGTAAAGGGCAAGAGACCCAGTACTTC. Translation: CASSPGSKGQETQYF.

This clonotype was seen more than once but under ten times. The J gene is TRBJ1-2, the V gene TRBV20-1; D remains unclear. Germline CDR1 reads DFQATT; CDR2 reads SNEGSKA (reference sequence). V lost 0 bases to trimming and J lost 6 bases, with 11 bases between them. This CDR3 has 13 residues. The CDR3 region is CSARDRGSNGYTF. The CDR3 bases are TGCAGTGCTAGAGATCGGGGAAGTAATGGCTACACCTTC.

This chain uses TRBV3-1 with TRBJ1-3; no definite D call. Trimming stripped 4 bases from V and 4 bases from J, with 14 bases between. Germline V gene data show CDR1 as LGHDT and CDR2 as YNNKEL (reference sequence). The CDR3 is 15 residues long. The CDR3 here is CASSLLVSYGNTIYF. The CDR3 nucleotides read TGTGCCAGCAGCCTCCTCGTGAGCTACGGAAACACCATATATTTT.

Concerning this clonotype: This clone may be a read error of a much larger clone one base away. The conserved phenylalanine or tryptophan is not found at the CDR3 terminus, so this likely reflects a read error. J is TRBJ1-1 and V is TRBV6-1, with D possibly being TRBD1 (6 bases). CDR3 size: 14 residues. Per germline, CDR1 MNHNS and CDR2 SASEGT. Between the trimmed V and J ends, which lost 4 bases and 5 bases, there was a span of 14 bases. The CDR3 region is CASSGTWRGTEAFS. CDR3 nucleotide sequence: TGTGCCAGCAGTGGGACCTGGAGGGGGACTGAAGCTTTCTCT.

This clonotype showed up many times. The chain joins TRBV28 to TRBJ1-1; D unclear. The CDR3 spans 15 residues. V lost 1 base and J lost 8, with 17 bases in between. Per the germline V gene, CDR1 is MDHEN and CDR2 is SYDVKM. CDR3 amino acids: CASSLSPDGVREAFF. The CDR3 DNA is TGTGCCAGCAGTTTATCCCCCGACGGGGTGAGAGAAGCTTTCTTT. Supplemented by reference TRBV28 and TRBJ1-1, the full variable domain reads DVKVTQSSRYLVKRTGEKVFLECVQDMDHENMFWYRQDPGLGLRLIYFSYDVKMKEKGDIPEGYSVSREKKERFSLILESASTNQTSMYLCASSLSPDGVREAFFGQGTRLTVV.

This clonotype turned up a few times. The chain employs TRBV3-1 and TRBJ2-5; unclear D gene. Germline V gene data show CDR1 as LGHDT and CDR2 as YNNKEL (reference sequence). Trimming removed 1 base at V and 10 bases at J, with 10 bases between. The CDR3 extends over 12 amino acids. This CDR3 is CASSQVRLYQYF. CDR3 nucleotide sequence: TGTGCCAGCAGCCAAGTCCGTCTGTACCAGTACTTC.

The chain joins TRBV3-1 to TRBJ1-3, with D possibly being TRBD1 (5 bases). This CDR3 contains 16 residues. V was shortened by 5 bases and J by 1 base, with 15 bases between the two germline ends. Germline CDR1 and CDR2: LGHDT and YNNKEL (reference sequence). The CDR3: CASSKVGAGSGNTIYF. CDR3 nucleotides: TGTGCCAGCAGCAAGGTCGGGGCAGGATCTGGAAACACCATATATTTT.

This clonotype was detected ten times or more. The chain is built from TRBV10-3 and TRBJ1-5; TRBD1 matches 10 bases. Per germline, CDR1 ENHRY and CDR2 SYGVKD. The length of the CDR3 is 16 residues. V trimming: 4 bases; J trimming: 4 bases; junction bases outside the gene matches: 7. CDR3 sequence: CAISVGDRGVNQPQHF. The CDR3 DNA sequence: TGTGCCATCAGTGTAGGGGACAGGGGCGTAAATCAGCCCCAGCATTTT.